One and the same sample provided the 31 T cell receptor beta chains below, sequenced in a study of T cells after somatic rescue of genetic block. Profiling relied on immunoSEQ multiplex PCR, and the TCRdb table lists in-frame clones only, not all of them. Altogether fewer than 150,000 clones are present, around 90% being singletons, with the ten largest covering approximately 1.4%. Sequencing was carried out using peripheral blood mononuclear cells (PBMCs). The receptors derive from a young woman.

This chain joins TRBV4-2 and TRBJ1-1, with 7 bases fitting TRBD1. The germline CDR1 and CDR2 sequences are LGHNA and YNFKEQ. The V gene end was trimmed by 4 bases and the J gene end by 8 bases; junction bases not matched to a gene: 4. The CDR3 covers 12 residues. Written as DNA, the CDR3 is TGTGCCAGCAGCCCCCAGGGACAGGAAGCTTTCTTT. Translation gives CASSPQGQEAFF.

This clone came up once. The DNA for the CDR3 is TGCGCCAGCAGCTTGTCCCCTATAGGAAACACCATATATTTT. Translating it yields CASSLSPIGNTIYF. The V call is TRBV5-1, the J call TRBJ1-3; D not resolved. Between the trimmed V and J ends, which lost 1 base and 4 bases, there was a span of 9 bases. Germline loops: CDR1 SGHRS, CDR2 YFSETQ. The CDR3 is made up of 14 amino acids. The complete variable domain, with remaining parts taken from reference TRBV5-1 and TRBJ1-3, reads KAGVTQTPRYLIKTRGQQVTLSCSPISGHRSVSWYQQTPGQGLQFLFEYFSETQRNKGNFPGRFSGRQFSNSRSEMNVSTLELGDSALYLCASSLSPIGNTIYFGEGSWLTVV.

The rearrangement links TRBV5-4 to TRBJ1-2, with unresolved D. The length of the CDR3 is 14 residues. Deletions cut 2 bases from V and 2 bases from J, with 10 bases between. Germline CDR1 and CDR2: SGHNT and YYREEE (reference sequence). The CDR3 DNA sequence: TGTGCCAGCAGCTTCGGGAATCGAAACTATGGCTACACCTTC. Its protein is CASSFGNRNYGYTF.

The J gene is TRBJ2-7, the V gene TRBV29-1; no definite D call. Germline lookup yields CDR1 SQVTM and CDR2 ANQGSEA. The CDR3 has 12 residues. V was cut by 4 bases and J by 6 bases, with 13 bases left in between. The CDR3 loop is CSVVWPTGEQYF. The CDR3 bases are TGCAGCGTTGTATGGCCTACCGGCGAGCAGTACTTC.

The CDR3, as DNA: TGTGCCAGCAGCCTTAGGGGGAATTCCTACGAGCAGTACTTC. It encodes CASSLRGNSYEQYF. The chain employs TRBV9 and TRBJ2-7, with D possibly matching TRBD1 (6 bases). The germline V gene encodes CDR1 SGDLS and CDR2 YYNGEE. V lost 4 bases to trimming and J lost 1 base, with 12 bases between them. The CDR3 covers 14 residues.

This rearrangement joins TRBV28 to TRBJ2-2, with 10 bases fitting TRBD1. The V gene end was trimmed by 0 bases and the J gene end by 5 bases; junction bases not matched to a gene: 0. The CDR3 sequence is 15 residues long. Germline CDR1 MDHEN, CDR2 SYDVKM. The CDR3 sequence is CASSLWDRGTGELFF. CDR3 nucleotide sequence: TGTGCCAGCAGTTTATGGGACAGGGGGACCGGGGAGCTGTTTTTT.

J is TRBJ1-2 and V is TRBV11-2; possibly TRBD1 for D (5 bases). From germline, CDR1 is SGHAT and CDR2 FQNNGV. The ends were cut back, 5 bases at V and 5 bases at J, with 21 bases in the middle. The CDR3 has 16 residues. The CDR3 region is CASSRGRGRSYYGYTF. CDR3 nucleotide sequence: TGTGCCAGCAGCCGGGGCCGTGGGAGGTCTTATTATGGCTACACCTTC.

The gene calls are TRBV9 and TRBJ2-7; 13 bases match TRBD2. This CDR3 spans 16 amino acids. Per germline, CDR1 SGDLS and CDR2 YYNGEE. J was trimmed by 5 bases and V by 3 bases; bases with no gene match: 8. CDR3 bases: TGTGCCAGCAGCGCTTGGACTAGCGGGGGAACGGACGAGCAGTACTTC. This sequence encodes CASSAWTSGGTDEQYF.

This chain connects TRBV19 to TRBJ2-6; D may be TRBD1 or TRBD2 (5 bases each). The ends were cut back, 8 bases at V and 2 bases at J, with 10 bases in the middle. Germline lookup yields CDR1 LNHDA and CDR2 SQIVND (reference sequence). The length of the CDR3 is 14 residues. The CDR3 protein is CASVRGAGANVLTF. The CDR3 region has the DNA TGTGCCAGTGTAAGGGGAGCTGGGGCCAACGTCCTGACTTTC.

The chain recombines TRBV7-9 with TRBJ2-5, with unresolved D. Trimming stripped 5 bases from V and 0 bases from J, with 10 bases between. Germline CDR1 SEHNR, CDR2 FQNEAQ (reference sequence). The CDR3 runs 14 residues. For the CDR3, the DNA is TGTGCCAGCAGCCTGGCGCAGTACCAAGAGACCCAGTACTTC. It codes for CASSLAQYQETQYF.

The chain combines TRBV18 with TRBJ2-7; D is undetermined. V was clipped by 0 bases and J by 3 bases, with 6 bases between them. The CDR3 consists of 13 residues. Germline lookup yields CDR1 KGHSH and CDR2 LQKENI. In DNA, the CDR3 is TGTGCCAGCTCACCACCCGACGTCTACGAGCAGTACTTC. It specifies CASSPPDVYEQYF.

The chain is built from TRBV15 and TRBJ1-6; 7 bases fit TRBD1. Germline CDR1 is LNHNV and CDR2 is YYDKDF (reference sequence). CDR3 size: 15 residues. The V and J ends lost 5 bases and 10 bases, in that order; junction bases with no gene match: 11. The CDR3, as DNA: TGTGCCACCAGCGGATTGACAGGGTTTTGGTCACCCCTCCACTTT. As protein: CATSGLTGFWSPLHF.

The chain links TRBV6-5 to TRBJ2-5; D could derive from TRBD1 or TRBD2 (5 bases each). V lost 6 bases, J lost 11 bases, and 19 bases lay in between. CDR3 length: 13 amino acids. Looked up from germline, CDR1 is MNHEY and CDR2 is SVGAGI. The CDR3: CASRQGTLGEQYF. Here the CDR3 DNA reads TGTGCCAGCAGGCAGGGTACCCTGGGGGAGCAGTACTTC.

The rearrangement joins TRBV9 to TRBJ2-3; perhaps D is TRBD1 or TRBD2 (5 bases each). V was pared by 3 bases and J by 6 bases, with 11 bases between. The CDR3 loop spans 13 amino acids. Germline CDR1 SGDLS, CDR2 YYNGEE. CDR3 sequence: CASSGGTGDTQYF. In DNA form, the CDR3 reads TGTGCCAGCAGCGGTGGGACGGGTGATACGCAGTATTTT.

The rearrangement links TRBV2 to TRBJ1-1; TRBD1 agrees at 7 bases. The ends lost 5 bases at V and 4 bases at J; junction bases unmatched: 7. Per the germline V gene, CDR1 is SNHLY and CDR2 is FYNNEI. The CDR3 spans 14 residues. This CDR3 reads CASSLQGPGTEAFF. As DNA, the CDR3 is TGTGCCAGCAGTTTACAGGGGCCGGGCACTGAAGCTTTCTTT.

This rearrangement joins TRBV13 to TRBJ2-7; D is unclear. The CDR3 length is 13 residues. The germline V gene has CDR1 PRHDT and CDR2 FYEKMQ (reference sequence). Trimming left V 3 bases short and J 7 bases short, with 13 bases between. For the CDR3, the DNA is TGTGCCAGCAGCTTCTCGCAGGTGGGGGAGCAGTACTTC. This codes for CASSFSQVGEQYF.

J is TRBJ1-1 and V is TRBV9; 10 nucleotides line up with TRBD1. Germline V gives CDR1 SGDLS, CDR2 YYNGEE. V lost 0 bases, J lost 2 bases, and 4 bases stayed unmatched. CDR3 length: 16 amino acids. The CDR3 DNA reads TGTGCCAGCAGCGTAGCGGGGACAGGGGCTAACACTGAAGCTTTCTTT. This gives the protein CASSVAGTGANTEAFF.

The chain is built from TRBV5-4 and TRBJ2-5; 9 positions match TRBD1. Germline trimming cut 2 bases from V and 3 bases from J; bases unmatched to any gene: 2. This CDR3 spans 14 amino acids. Germline CDR1 and CDR2: SGHNT and YYREEE (reference sequence). The DNA for the CDR3 is TGTGCCAGCAGCTTACAGGGGGCGGAAGAGACCCAGTACTTC. This sequence encodes CASSLQGAEETQYF.

V and J are TRBV27 and TRBJ2-5, with D perhaps assigned TRBD1 or TRBD2 (6 bases each). Per the germline V gene, CDR1 is MNHEY and CDR2 is SMNVEV (reference sequence). There are 13 residues in the CDR3. V was pared by 5 bases and J by 4 bases, with 11 bases between. CDR3 loop: CASSAGGPETQYF. CDR3 in DNA: TGTGCCAGCAGTGCCGGGGGCCCAGAGACCCAGTACTTC.

The CDR3 DNA reads as TGTGCCAGCAGCTTGGTGGCAGTCCAAGAGACCCAGTACTTC. Its translation is CASSLVAVQETQYF. The rearrangement joins TRBV5-6 to TRBJ2-5; no reliable D call. The V gene lost 0 bases and the J gene lost 1 base, with 7 bases spanning the gap. The CDR3 loop spans 14 amino acids. Germline assignment: CDR1 SGHDT and CDR2 YYEEEE.

The chain employs TRBV5-1 and TRBJ1-1, with no clear D. This CDR3 is built from 13 residues. Trimming shortened V by 0 bases and J by 5 bases, and 8 bases separated the two germline ends. Germline values: CDR1 SGHRS, CDR2 YFSETQ. The CDR3 is CASSLDGETEAFF. The CDR3 DNA reads TGCGCCAGCAGCTTGGATGGTGAGACTGAAGCTTTCTTT. Complete variable domain (other parts from reference TRBV5-1 and TRBJ1-1): KAGVTQTPRYLIKTRGQQVTLSCSPISGHRSVSWYQQTPGQGLQFLFEYFSETQRNKGNFPGRFSGRQFSNSRSEMNVSTLELGDSALYLCASSLDGETEAFFGQGTRLTVV.

The rearrangement joins TRBV19 to TRBJ2-7; D is possibly TRBD1 (5 bases). CDR3 length equals 16 residues. Trimming stripped 5 bases from V and 4 bases from J, with 21 bases between. The germline gives CDR1 LNHDA, CDR2 SQIVND (reference sequence). The chain's CDR3 is CASSPLTATFAYEQYF. In DNA, the CDR3 is TGTGCCAGTAGTCCCCTGACAGCTACCTTCGCTTACGAGCAGTACTTC.

This clone appeared a few times. This chain links TRBV28 with TRBJ1-1; possibly TRBD1 for D (5 bases). V dropped 8 bases and J dropped 1 base, with 8 bases sitting between them. The V gene's germline CDR1 is MDHEN and CDR2 SYDVKM. The CDR3 runs 12 residues. The CDR3 coding sequence is TGTGCCAGCCGGGGGAGGAACACTGAAGCTTTCTTT. Its translation is CASRGRNTEAFF.

This clone appeared a single time. The chain carries TRBV4-2 and TRBJ1-2; D is undetermined. Trimming left V 4 bases short and J 3 bases short, with 6 bases between. The length of the CDR3 is 12 residues. From germline, CDR1 is LGHNA and CDR2 YNFKEQ. CDR3 sequence reads: CASSPPDYGYTF. In DNA, the CDR3 is TGTGCCAGCAGCCCCCCGGACTATGGCTACACCTTC.

The table lists this clone with a few counts. The rearrangement joins TRBV6-1 to TRBJ1-4; 8 bases line up with TRBD1. The CDR3 is 14 amino acids. Germline CDR1 and CDR2: MNHNS and SASEGT. Trimming at V came to 7 bases and at J to 6 bases, leaving 7 bases not matched to a gene. The CDR3 loop is CASTLTGAYEKLFF. The CDR3, as DNA: TGTGCCAGCACCCTGACAGGGGCTTATGAAAAACTGTTTTTT.

The CDR3 region is CASSQAASGNQETQYF. CDR3 in DNA: TGTGCCAGCAGCCAAGCGGCTAGCGGGAATCAAGAGACCCAGTACTTC. The J gene is TRBJ2-5, the V gene TRBV4-2, with 9 nucleotides matching TRBD2. The germline V gene encodes CDR1 LGHNA and CDR2 YNFKEQ. The V and J ends lost 1 base and 2 bases, in that order; junction bases with no gene match: 5. The CDR3 extends over 16 amino acids.

J is TRBJ2-5 and V is TRBV5-1; a weak D match, TRBD1 (6 bases). Germline lookup yields CDR1 SGHRS and CDR2 YFSETQ. The CDR3 extends over 15 amino acids. V was cut by 2 bases and J by 2 bases, with 13 bases left in between. This CDR3 is CASSLATGSQETQYF. CDR3 nucleotides: TGCGCCAGCAGCTTAGCGACAGGTAGTCAAGAGACCCAGTACTTC.

Here the CDR3 DNA reads TGTGCCAGCAGCCCAAGTGGGGGACAGGGCTCTCACGAGCAGTACTTC. This translates into CASSPSGGQGSHEQYF. This chain links TRBV7-2 with TRBJ2-7, with 9 positions matching TRBD1. Germline V gene data show CDR1 as SGHTA and CDR2 as FQGNSA. V lost 5 bases to trimming and J lost 5 bases; unmatched junction nucleotides: 13. CDR3 length: 16 residues.

This rearrangement joins TRBV11-3 to TRBJ2-5; D remains unclear. This CDR3 contains 14 residues. V was clipped by 2 bases and J by 2 bases, with 9 bases between them. Germline V gene data show CDR1 as SGHNT and CDR2 as YENEEA. Written as DNA, the CDR3 is TGTGCCAGCAGCTTACAAGCGAGTCAAGAGACCCAGTACTTC. Amino acids: CASSLQASQETQYF.

The V gene is TRBV2, the J gene TRBJ2-2, with 8 positions matching TRBD2. The CDR3 spans 16 residues. V shed 1 base, J shed 0 bases, and the junction held 1 base outside the gene matches. Germline CDR1 SNHLY, CDR2 FYNNEI. Here the CDR3 reads CASSEEGLANTGELFF. In DNA form, the CDR3 reads TGTGCCAGCAGTGAAGAGGGACTAGCGAACACCGGGGAGCTGTTTTTT.

This rearrangement joins TRBV7-9 to TRBJ2-7; D might be TRBD1 (5 bases). The CDR3 spans 12 residues. Trimming shortened V by 1 base and J by 4 bases, and 5 bases separated the two germline ends. From germline, CDR1 is SEHNR and CDR2 FQNEAQ (reference sequence). The CDR3 DNA follows: TGTGCCAGCAGCTTAGGACAGTACGAGCAGTACTTC. Translation gives CASSLGQYEQYF. The whole variable domain, remainder taken from reference TRBV7-9 and TRBJ2-7, is DTGVSQNPRHKITKRGQNVTFRCDPISEHNRLYWYRQTLGQGPEFLTYFQNEAQLEKSRLLSDRFSAERPKGSFSTLEIQRTEQGDSAMYLCASSLGQYEQYFGPGTRLTVT.